This passage covers 26 T cell receptor beta chains from one sample sequenced in a study of CD8+CD57+ T cells in acquired aplastic anemia. Investigators profiled TCR beta VDJ and CDR3 from genomic DNA template. TCRdb redid the calling of the reads with MiXCR, one entry per CDR3 protein. The table shows around 430,000 distinct CDR3 sequences, with 25% to 40% occurring only once. Patients sequenced had flow cytometry evidence of CD8+CD57+ cell expansion. The sequencing sample was made of sorted CD4+, CD8+, or CD8+CD57+ T cells (not recorded which) from PBMCs. These receptors came from a human donor with aplastic anemia.

The rearrangement links TRBV7-3 to TRBJ2-2, with D perhaps matching TRBD2 (7 bases). Between the trimmed V and J ends, which lost 4 bases and 4 bases, there was a span of 16 bases. The germline V gene encodes CDR1 SGHTA and CDR2 FQGTGA. The CDR3 totals 16 residues. Here the CDR3 DNA reads TGTGCCAGCAGCTCTGTGGGGGGGGGCGGCACCGGGGAGCTGTTTTTT. Amino acids: CASSSVGGGGTGELFF.

With respect to this clonotype: Since a much larger clone is just one base distant, this may be a read error. This rearrangement joins TRBV2 to TRBJ2-3; D possibly uses TRBD1 or TRBD2 (5 bases each). This CDR3 has 13 amino acids. Germline V gives CDR1 SNHLY, CDR2 FYNNEI. CDR3 sequence: CASSARGTDAQYF. The CDR3 nucleotides read TGTGCCAGCAGTGCTCGGGGCACAGATGCGCAGTATTTT.

This clonotype has a single count. This may be a read error: a much more frequent sequence differs by one nucleotide. This chain links TRBV10-3 with TRBJ2-1; no reliable D call. V lost 5 bases, J lost 0 bases, and 11 bases lay in between. Germline assignment: CDR1 ENHRY and CDR2 SYGVKD. The CDR3 spans 15 residues. The CDR3 here is CAISQVGISYNEQFF. The DNA of the CDR3 is TGTGCCATCAGTCAAGTGGGCATCTCCTACAATGAGCAGTTCTTC.

In its sample, this clonotype was seen a few times. J is TRBJ1-2 and V is TRBV20-1, with a weak D call TRBD1 (5 bases). The germline V gene encodes CDR1 DFQATT and CDR2 SNEGSKA (reference sequence). The germline V and J ends were trimmed by 6 bases and 1 base, with 15 bases remaining between them. CDR3 size: 14 residues. The DNA of the CDR3 is TGCAGTGCACCCAGTGGGGCCATTAACTATGGCTACACCTTC. It specifies CSAPSGAINYGYTF.

This clonotype has a count of ten or more. The rearrangement joins TRBV19 to TRBJ1-5, with D possibly TRBD1 on 5 matching bases. Germline values: CDR1 LNHDA, CDR2 SQIVND (reference sequence). The CDR3 contains 13 residues. V was clipped by 6 bases and J by 7 bases, with 13 bases between them. The CDR3 reads CASSPAGGQPQHF. DNA of the CDR3: TGTGCCAGTAGCCCTGCCGGGGGGCAGCCCCAGCATTTT.

J is TRBJ2-5 and V is TRBV9; 10 bases line up with TRBD2. V was pared by 0 bases and J by 9 bases, with 14 bases of the junction left unmatched. The CDR3 totals 17 residues. Germline CDR1 is SGDLS and CDR2 is YYNGEE. CDR3 protein: CASSVGTSGDLLVAQYF. The CDR3 nucleotides are TGTGCCAGCAGCGTAGGGACTAGCGGAGATCTCCTAGTTGCCCAGTACTTC.

This clonotype was recorded a few times. The V call is TRBV20-1, the J call TRBJ2-7, with 7 bases identical to TRBD2. The CDR3 consists of 16 residues. In germline, CDR1 is DFQATT, CDR2 SNEGSKA (reference sequence). V was pared by 0 bases and J by 2 bases, with 10 bases of the junction left unmatched. This CDR3 reads CSARDKAPAGPYEQYF. CDR3 DNA sequence: TGCAGTGCTAGAGATAAGGCCCCAGCGGGACCCTACGAGCAGTACTTC.

This chain joins TRBV13 and TRBJ2-7; 10 nucleotides align to TRBD2. CDR3 length: 16 residues. Germline CDR1 and CDR2: PRHDT and FYEKMQ (reference sequence). Germline trimming cut 5 bases from V and 5 bases from J; bases unmatched to any gene: 12. The CDR3 region has the DNA TGTGCCAGCAGCCCCCAGGGTAGCGGGAGGAGTAACGAGCAGTACTTC. This encodes CASSPQGSGRSNEQYF.

In regard to this clonotype: A much larger clone differs from this one at a single base, so this may be a read error. The CDR3 nucleotides read TGTGCCAGTAGTAGGGACAGTGAGGACTACGAGCAGTACTTC. Its translation: CASSRDSEDYEQYF. The rearrangement links TRBV19 to TRBJ2-7, with 7 bases identical to TRBD1. The CDR3 is 14 residues long. Germline trimming cut 4 bases from V and 3 bases from J; bases unmatched to any gene: 6. The germline CDR1 and CDR2 sequences are LNHDA and SQIVND (reference sequence).

As regards this clonotype: It may be a read error: a sequence one base away is much more abundant. The chain links TRBV2 to TRBJ1-4; TRBD1 might be the D (5 bases). CDR3 length: 13 amino acids. Germline CDR1 reads SNHLY; CDR2 reads FYNNEI. CDR3 DNA: TGTGCCAGCAGCGTGCTGTGGGACGAAAAACCGTTTTTT. It yields the protein CASSVLWDEKPFF.

Here the CDR3 reads CAWRREQETQYF. The DNA of the CDR3 is TGTGCCTGGAGGAGGGAGCAAGAGACCCAGTACTTC. The chain combines TRBV30 with TRBJ2-5; maybe TRBD2 (5 bases). The CDR3 length is 12 residues. Trimming left V 3 bases short and J 2 bases short, with 7 bases between. CDR1 is GTSNPN and CDR2 is SVGIG in the germline V gene (reference sequence).

This clonotype was observed at least ten times. The chain has TRBV14 and TRBJ1-6; 10 bases map to TRBD1. The ends lost 3 bases at V and 7 bases at J; junction bases unmatched: 3. CDR1 and CDR2 from the germline V gene are SGHDN and FVKESK. This CDR3 is 15 amino acids long. The CDR3 here is CASSQLDRGNSPLHF. The CDR3 region has the DNA TGTGCCAGCAGCCAGCTGGACAGGGGGAATTCACCCCTCCACTTT.

The table lists this clonotype with many counts. The chain links TRBV12-3 or TRBV12-4 to TRBJ1-3; TRBD1 might be the D (5 bases). V shed 3 bases and J shed 1 base, with 7 bases lying between them. The CDR3 has 14 residues. The chain's CDR3 is CASSFRGSGNTIYF. CDR3 coding DNA: TGTGCCAGCAGTTTTAGGGGATCTGGAAACACCATATATTTT.

This chain uses TRBV9 with TRBJ1-6; 7 positions match TRBD1. The CDR3 consists of 16 residues. After removal of 3 bases from V and 0 bases from J, the junction contained 3 bases not matched to a gene. Germline V CDR1 and CDR2: SGDLS, YYNGEE. Written as DNA, the CDR3 is TGTGCCAGCAGCGCGCCAGGGGGCTCCTATAATTCACCCCTCCACTTT. This sequence encodes CASSAPGGSYNSPLHF. Variable domain in full (rest from reference TRBV9 and TRBJ1-6): DSGVTQTPKHLITATGQRVTLRCSPRSGDLSVYWYQQSLDQGLQFLIQYYNGEERAKGNILERFSAQQFPDLHSELNLSSLELGDSALYFCASSAPGGSYNSPLHFGNGTRLTVT.

This clonotype was detected only a few times. V gene TRBV6-1 combines with J gene TRBJ1-3; D not certain. V lost 6 bases and J 0 bases, leaving 12 bases between the germline ends. CDR3 size: 15 residues. Germline V gives CDR1 MNHNS, CDR2 SASEGT. The CDR3 spells CASRHRRASGNTIYF. The CDR3 nucleotides are TGTGCCAGCAGGCATAGACGGGCCTCTGGAAACACCATATATTTT.

The rearrangement joins TRBV19 to TRBJ2-1, with 13 bases matching TRBD2. From germline, CDR1 is LNHDA and CDR2 SQIVND (reference sequence). V shed 4 bases and J 5 bases; nucleotides not matched to a gene: 2. The CDR3 consists of 15 residues. CDR3 nucleotide sequence: TGTGCCAGTAGTAAACTAGCGGGGGGGGACAATGAGCAGTTCTTC. Translated, it gives CASSKLAGGDNEQFF.

For this clonotype: A read error may be the cause here, since a much bigger clone is one base away. Because it lacks the conserved phenylalanine or tryptophan at the end, this CDR3 is likely a read error. V gene TRBV20-1 combines with J gene TRBJ1-2; 9 positions match TRBD1. The CDR3 is 13 residues long. V gave up 6 bases and J gave up 4 bases; unmatched junction bases: 6. The germline CDR1 and CDR2 sequences are DFQATT and SNEGSKA (reference sequence). CDR3 coding DNA: TGCAGTGCCCAACCGACAGGGGGCTATGGCTACACCCTC. It encodes CSAQPTGGYGYTL.

This clonotype was detected a few times. A much larger clonotype is one base distant, so this may be a read error. The chain carries TRBV2 and TRBJ2-1; D remains unclear. This CDR3 is built from 14 residues. Germline CDR1 reads SNHLY; CDR2 reads FYNNEI. CDR3 nucleotide sequence: TGTGCCAGCAGTGGACACCGCTCCTACAATGGGCAGTTCTTC. This codes for CASSGHRSYNGQFF.

The CDR3 loop reads CASSSRPTRTDYSNQPQHF. The CDR3 nucleotides read TGTGCCAGCAGCTCCCGACCCACAAGGACCGATTATAGCAATCAGCCCCAGCATTTT. V usage is TRBV11-2 and J usage is TRBJ1-5, with unresolved D. Trimming removed 4 bases at V and 0 bases at J, with 22 bases between. The length of the CDR3 is 19 residues. CDR1 and CDR2 from the germline V gene are SGHAT and FQNNGV.

The CDR3 loop is CASSQEVVGREQYF. CDR3 nucleotide sequence: TGCGCCAGCAGCCAAGAAGTTGTGGGACGGGAGCAGTACTTC. The chain carries TRBV4-3 and TRBJ2-7; D possibly matches TRBD1 or TRBD2 (5 bases each). Germline V gene lookup returns CDR1 LGHNA and CDR2 YSLEER. Trimming pared 0 bases from V and 7 bases from J, leaving 13 bases between. The CDR3 has 14 residues.

Turning to this clonotype: This sequence may be a read error, since a much larger clone differs from it by one base. The chain has TRBV27 and TRBJ1-2, with D perhaps TRBD1 (5 bases). The CDR3 sequence is 13 residues long. From germline, CDR1 is MNHEY and CDR2 SMNVEV (reference sequence). In DNA, the CDR3 is TGTGCCAGCAGTTTGAGGGGAAGCTATGGCTGCACCTTC. This codes for CASSLRGSYGCTF.

This clonotype was counted ten times or more. The J gene is TRBJ1-2, the V gene TRBV7-8; unclear D gene. CDR3 length: 14 amino acids. CDR1 SGHVS and CDR2 FQNEAQ come from the germline V gene. Trimming took 1 base from V and 0 from J, leaving 6 bases between them. CDR3 sequence: CASSLVGANYGYTF. CDR3 bases: TGTGCCAGCAGCTTAGTCGGGGCTAACTATGGCTACACCTTC.

The gene calls are TRBV3-1 and TRBJ1-2; no clear D. Trimming removed 0 bases from V and 7 bases from J, with 12 bases in between. Germline V gene lookup returns CDR1 LGHDT and CDR2 YNNKEL (reference sequence). The CDR3 has 14 residues. The CDR3 sequence is CASSQDPEISGYTF. CDR3 DNA: TGTGCCAGCAGCCAAGATCCCGAGATTTCTGGCTACACCTTC.

This clonotype was seen many times. The chain combines TRBV2 with TRBJ1-1, with a possible D match to TRBD1 (6 bases). The germline V and J ends were trimmed by 3 bases and 7 bases, with 15 bases remaining between them. Germline V lookup: CDR1 SNHLY, CDR2 FYNNEI. This CDR3 comprises 14 residues. The CDR3 coding sequence is TGTGCCAGCAGTGAGTCGTCAGGGGCACGTGAAGCTTTCTTT. Translation: CASSESSGAREAFF.

The chain recombines TRBV13 with TRBJ2-1, with D tentatively TRBD1 (5 bases). The V end was cut by 3 bases, the J end by 5 bases, with 14 bases between. This CDR3 contains 15 residues. Germline V gives CDR1 PRHDT, CDR2 FYEKMQ (reference sequence). The CDR3 DNA reads TGTGCCAGCAGCTTTCAGGGAACGCTTGACAATGAGCAGTTCTTC. Its protein product is CASSFQGTLDNEQFF.

The chain carries TRBV10-3 and TRBJ1-1; 8 bases align to TRBD1. This CDR3 has 14 amino acids. Germline CDR1 is ENHRY and CDR2 is SYGVKD. V dropped 10 bases and J dropped 1; count of bases not matched to a gene: 8. The chain's CDR3 is CASGDRGANTEAFF. The CDR3, as DNA: TGTGCCAGCGGAGACAGGGGAGCGAACACTGAAGCTTTCTTT.